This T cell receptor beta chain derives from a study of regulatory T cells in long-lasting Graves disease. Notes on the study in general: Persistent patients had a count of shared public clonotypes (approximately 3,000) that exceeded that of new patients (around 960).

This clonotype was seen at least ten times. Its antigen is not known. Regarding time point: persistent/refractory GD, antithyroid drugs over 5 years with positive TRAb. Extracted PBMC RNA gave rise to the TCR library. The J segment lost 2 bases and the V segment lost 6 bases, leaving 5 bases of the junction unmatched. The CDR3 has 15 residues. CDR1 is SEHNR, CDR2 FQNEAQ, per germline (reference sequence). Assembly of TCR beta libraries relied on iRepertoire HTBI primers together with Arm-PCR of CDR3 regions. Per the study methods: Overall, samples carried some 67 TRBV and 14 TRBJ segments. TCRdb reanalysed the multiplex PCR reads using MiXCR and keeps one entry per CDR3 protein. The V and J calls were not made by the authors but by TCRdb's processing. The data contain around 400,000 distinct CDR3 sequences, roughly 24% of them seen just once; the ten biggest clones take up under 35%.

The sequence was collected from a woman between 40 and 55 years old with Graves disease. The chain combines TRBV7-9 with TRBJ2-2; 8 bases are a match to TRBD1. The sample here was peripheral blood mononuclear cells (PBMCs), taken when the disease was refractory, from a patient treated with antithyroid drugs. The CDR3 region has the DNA TGTGCCAGCAGTAGGACAGGGTATAACACCGGGGAGCTGTTTTTT. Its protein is CASSRTGYNTGELFF.